The clone carrying this T cell receptor beta chain was seen a few times. Its target is not known. Trimming stripped 2 bases from V and 5 bases from J, with 6 bases between. Per germline, CDR1 SNHLY and CDR2 FYNNEI. The CDR3 has 12 amino acids. Reverse transcribing all isolated RNA meant expressed TCRB transcripts were sequenced. Profiling relied on immunoSEQ multiplex PCR, and the TCRdb table lists in-frame clones only, not all of them. The table records 600,000 to 700,000 clones, roughly 12% of them present only once. The data were taken from a study of beta chain features in type 1 diabetes. Study-level results: Shorter TCRB CDR3s, moderately but significantly so, marked every one of the four CD4+ subsets in Type 1 diabetes patients.

The chain couples TRBV2 to TRBJ1-1; D not certain. The source is a man aged 30-40 years with type 1 diabetes. The sample consisted of naive CD4+ T cells from blood. CDR3 in DNA: TGTGCCAGCAGTGAACGGGGTACTGAAGCTTTCTTT. This sequence encodes CASSERGTEAFF.